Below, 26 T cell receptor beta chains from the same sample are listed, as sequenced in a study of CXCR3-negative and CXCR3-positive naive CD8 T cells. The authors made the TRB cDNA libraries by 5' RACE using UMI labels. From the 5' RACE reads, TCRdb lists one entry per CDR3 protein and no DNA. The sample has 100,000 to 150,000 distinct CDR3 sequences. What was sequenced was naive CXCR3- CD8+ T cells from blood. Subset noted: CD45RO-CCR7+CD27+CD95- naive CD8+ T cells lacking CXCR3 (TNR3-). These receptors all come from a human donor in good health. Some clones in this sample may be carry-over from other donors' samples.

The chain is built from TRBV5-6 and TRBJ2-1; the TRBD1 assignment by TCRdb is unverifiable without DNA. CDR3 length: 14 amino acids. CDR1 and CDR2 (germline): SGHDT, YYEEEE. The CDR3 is CASSQGTSYNEQFF. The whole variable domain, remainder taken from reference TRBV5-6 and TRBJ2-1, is DAGVTQSPTHLIKTRGQQVTLRCSPKSGHDTVSWYQQALGQGPQFIFQYYEEEERQRGNFPDRFSGHQFPNYSSELNVNALLLGDSALYLCASSQGTSYNEQFFGPGTRLTVL.

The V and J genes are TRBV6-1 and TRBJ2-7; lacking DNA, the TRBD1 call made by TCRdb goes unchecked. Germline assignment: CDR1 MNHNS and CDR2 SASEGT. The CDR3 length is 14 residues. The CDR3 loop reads CASITYPGGYEQYF.

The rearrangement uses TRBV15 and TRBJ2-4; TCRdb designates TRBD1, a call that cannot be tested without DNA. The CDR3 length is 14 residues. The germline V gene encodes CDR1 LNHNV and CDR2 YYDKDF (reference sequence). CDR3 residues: CATSRTGGKYIQYF.

CDR3: CATSRDLTGPGRNIQYF. The chain links TRBV15 to TRBJ2-4; the D gene TCRdb calls, TRBD1, cannot be checked with no DNA. The CDR3 spans 17 residues. The V gene's germline CDR1 is LNHNV and CDR2 YYDKDF (reference sequence).

The CDR3 region is CASSLYGVDLFF. The gene calls are TRBV27 and TRBJ2-2. The CDR3 spans 12 residues. Germline V CDR1 and CDR2: MNHEY, SMNVEV (reference sequence).

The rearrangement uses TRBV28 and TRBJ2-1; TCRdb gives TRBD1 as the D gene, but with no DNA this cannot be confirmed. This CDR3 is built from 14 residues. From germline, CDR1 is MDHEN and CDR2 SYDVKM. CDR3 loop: CATLRDRGRDEQFF. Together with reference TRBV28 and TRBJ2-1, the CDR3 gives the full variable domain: DVKVTQSSRYLVKRTGEKVFLECVQDMDHENMFWYRQDPGLGLRLIYFSYDVKMKEKGDIPEGYSVSREKKERFSLILESASTNQTSMYLCATLRDRGRDEQFFGPGTRLTVL.

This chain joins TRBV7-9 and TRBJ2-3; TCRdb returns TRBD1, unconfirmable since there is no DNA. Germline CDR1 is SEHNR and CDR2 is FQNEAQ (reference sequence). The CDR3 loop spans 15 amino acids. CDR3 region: CASSLAGTKTDTQYF.

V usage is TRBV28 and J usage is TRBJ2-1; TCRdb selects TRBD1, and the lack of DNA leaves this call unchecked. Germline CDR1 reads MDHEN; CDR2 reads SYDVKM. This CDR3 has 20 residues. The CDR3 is CASSSLQLTQGPSSYNEQFF.

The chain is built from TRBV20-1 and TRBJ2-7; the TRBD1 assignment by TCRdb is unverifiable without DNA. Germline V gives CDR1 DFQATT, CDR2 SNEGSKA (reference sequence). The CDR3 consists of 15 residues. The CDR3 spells CSARSGQWGSYEQYF.

CDR3 in amino acids: CASSVGLADTYNEQFF. The chain carries TRBV9 and TRBJ2-1; TCRdb indicates TRBD2, and absent DNA this call remains unverified. The CDR3 is made up of 16 amino acids. CDR1 SGDLS and CDR2 YYNGEE come from the germline V gene. Looking up the rest from reference TRBV9 and TRBJ2-1 gives the full variable domain: DSGVTQTPKHLITATGQRVTLRCSPRSGDLSVYWYQQSLDQGLQFLIQYYNGEERAKGNILERFSAQQFPDLHSELNLSSLELGDSALYFCASSVGLADTYNEQFFGPGTRLTVL.

The CDR3 sequence is CASSIDGGGTEAFF. The chain links TRBV19 to TRBJ1-1; TCRdb's D call, TRBD1, is unchecked because there is no DNA. Germline CDR1 LNHDA, CDR2 SQIVND (reference sequence). The CDR3 runs 14 residues.

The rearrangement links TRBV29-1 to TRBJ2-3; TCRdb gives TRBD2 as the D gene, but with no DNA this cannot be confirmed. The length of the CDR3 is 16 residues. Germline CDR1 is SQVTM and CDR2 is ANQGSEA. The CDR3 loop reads CSVESGSGRGTDTQYF.

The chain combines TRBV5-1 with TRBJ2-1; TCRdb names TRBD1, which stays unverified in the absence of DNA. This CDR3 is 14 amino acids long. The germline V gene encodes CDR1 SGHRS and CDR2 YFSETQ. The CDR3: CASSLNPGSNEQFF. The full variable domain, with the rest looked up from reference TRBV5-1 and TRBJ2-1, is KAGVTQTPRYLIKTRGQQVTLSCSPISGHRSVSWYQQTPGQGLQFLFEYFSETQRNKGNFPGRFSGRQFSNSRSEMNVSTLELGDSALYLCASSLNPGSNEQFFGPGTRLTVL.

The CDR3 loop reads CASSQGTGVSYEQYF. V usage is TRBV4-3 and J usage is TRBJ2-7; TCRdb's D gene call, TRBD1, goes unchecked for lack of DNA. This CDR3 has 15 residues. Germline loops: CDR1 LGHNA, CDR2 YSLEER.

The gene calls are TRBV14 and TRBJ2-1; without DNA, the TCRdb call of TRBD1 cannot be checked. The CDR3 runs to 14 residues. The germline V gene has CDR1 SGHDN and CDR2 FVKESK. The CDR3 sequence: CASSQAGTSNEQFF.

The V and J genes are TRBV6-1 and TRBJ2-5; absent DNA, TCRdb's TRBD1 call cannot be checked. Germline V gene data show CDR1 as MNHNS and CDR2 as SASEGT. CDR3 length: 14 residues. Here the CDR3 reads CASSEGGGQETQYF.

CDR3 in amino acids: CASSLVKYSTDTQYF. The chain combines TRBV7-2 with TRBJ2-3. The CDR3 is 15 residues long. The germline CDR1 and CDR2 sequences are SGHTA and FQGNSA. The full variable domain, completed using reference TRBV7-2 and TRBJ2-3, is GAGVSQSPSNKVTEKGKDVELRCDPISGHTALYWYRQSLGQGLEFLIYFQGNSAPDKSGLPSDRFSAERTGGSVSTLTIQRTQQEDSAVYLCASSLVKYSTDTQYFGPGTRLTVL.

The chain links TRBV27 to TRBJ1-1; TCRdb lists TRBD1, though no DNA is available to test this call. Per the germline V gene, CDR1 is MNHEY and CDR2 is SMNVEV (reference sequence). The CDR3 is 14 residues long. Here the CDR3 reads CASSLDRGSTEAFF.

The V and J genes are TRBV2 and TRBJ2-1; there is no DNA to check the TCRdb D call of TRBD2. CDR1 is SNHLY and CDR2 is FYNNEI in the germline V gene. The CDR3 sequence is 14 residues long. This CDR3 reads CASSEALRAGEQFF.

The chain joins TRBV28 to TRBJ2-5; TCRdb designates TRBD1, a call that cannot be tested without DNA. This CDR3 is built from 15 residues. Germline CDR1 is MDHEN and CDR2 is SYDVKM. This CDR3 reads CASSLTGLPQETQYF.

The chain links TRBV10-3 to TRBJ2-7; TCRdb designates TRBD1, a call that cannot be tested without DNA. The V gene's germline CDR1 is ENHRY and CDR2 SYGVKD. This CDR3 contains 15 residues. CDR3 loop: CAISDVSGGTYEQYF.

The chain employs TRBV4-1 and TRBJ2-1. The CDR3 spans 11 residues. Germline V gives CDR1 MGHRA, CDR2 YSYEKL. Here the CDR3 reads CASSQAGWQFF.

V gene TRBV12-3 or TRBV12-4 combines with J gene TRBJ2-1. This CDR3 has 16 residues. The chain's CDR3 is CASITTLSKSYNEQFF.

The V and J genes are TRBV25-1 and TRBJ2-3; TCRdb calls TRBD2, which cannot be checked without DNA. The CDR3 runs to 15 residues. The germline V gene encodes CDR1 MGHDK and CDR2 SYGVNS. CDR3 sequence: CASSEERGGPDTQYF.

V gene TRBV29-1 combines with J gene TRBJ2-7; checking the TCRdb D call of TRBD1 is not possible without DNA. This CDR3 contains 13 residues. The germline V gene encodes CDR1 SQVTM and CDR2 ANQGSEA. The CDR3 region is CSAEGDSSYEQYF.

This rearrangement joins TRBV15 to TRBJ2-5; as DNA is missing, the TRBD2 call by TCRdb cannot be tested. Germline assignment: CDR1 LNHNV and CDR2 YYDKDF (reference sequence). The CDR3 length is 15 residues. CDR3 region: CATSLRSGPQETQYF. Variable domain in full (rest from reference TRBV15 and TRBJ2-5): DAMVIQNPRYQVTQFGKPVTLSCSQTLNHNVMYWYQQKSSQAPKLLFHYYDKDFNNEADTPDNFQSRRPNTSFCFLDIRSPGLGDTAMYLCATSLRSGPQETQYFGPGTRLLVL.